Each of the 20 T cell receptor beta chains below was sequenced from the same sample in a study of T cells after yellow fever vaccination. TCRdb ran MiXCR on the 5' RACE reads and lists one entry per CDR3 protein. The top ten clones hold about an eighth of a sample with some 500,000 distinct CDR3 sequences, approximately 12% of them seen once. Material: PBMCs, obtained on the day of the yellow fever booster vaccination. The receptors originated from a man in his thirties or forties who received the YFV17D yellow fever vaccine.

This clonotype was seen a handful of times. This rearrangement joins TRBV29-1 to TRBJ2-3, with D perhaps TRBD1 (6 bases). Germline loops: CDR1 SQVTM, CDR2 ANQGSEA. V was pared by 7 bases and J by 0 bases, with 14 bases between. The CDR3 sequence is 14 residues long. CDR3 region: CSGLTGTSTDTQYF. The CDR3 DNA is TGCAGCGGCCTGACAGGAACTAGCACAGATACGCAGTATTTT.

V and J are TRBV12-3 or TRBV12-4 and TRBJ1-2; TRBD1 is a possible D gene (5 bases). The CDR3 sequence is 14 residues long. Trimming shortened V by 2 bases and J by 4 bases, and 11 bases separated the two germline ends. The CDR3 DNA follows: TGTGCCAGCAGTTTACAGGGTACCGTCTATGGCTACACCTTC. Translation gives CASSLQGTVYGYTF.

The chain employs TRBV3-1 and TRBJ2-1, with a tentative D call TRBD2 (6 bases). Germline V lookup: CDR1 LGHDT, CDR2 YNNKEL (reference sequence). The CDR3 is 17 amino acids. The V end was cut by 3 bases, the J end by 6 bases, with 21 bases between. The CDR3 bases are TGTGCCAGCAGCCAGATTAAGGGGACTTCTACCCTCAATGAGCAGTTCTTC. Its translation is CASSQIKGTSTLNEQFF.

This sequence joins TRBV20-1 and TRBJ2-5; D gene unclear. Germline CDR1 reads DFQATT; CDR2 reads SNEGSKA (reference sequence). V lost 0 bases and J 2 bases, leaving 7 bases between the germline ends. The CDR3 totals 13 residues. The CDR3 DNA follows: TGCAGTGCTAGAGAAGGAGCGCAAGAGACCCAGTACTTC. The encoded protein is CSAREGAQETQYF.

The chain combines TRBV9 with TRBJ2-7; D not certain. CDR1 SGDLS and CDR2 YYNGEE come from the germline V gene. The CDR3 is made up of 14 amino acids. The germline V and J ends were trimmed by 4 bases and 6 bases, with 17 bases remaining between them. Written as DNA, the CDR3 is TGTGCCAGCAGCCCTCGACCGAGTGGTGGCGAGCAGTACTTC. This translates into CASSPRPSGGEQYF.

This chain links TRBV16 with TRBJ1-5; no clear D. Germline V gene lookup returns CDR1 KGHSY and CDR2 FQNENV. This CDR3 contains 18 residues. Trimming took off 7 bases at V and 0 bases at J, with 22 bases between the two ends. Written as DNA, the CDR3 is TGTGCCAGCAAGCTCAATGTGGGCGGGATCTATAGCAATCAGCCCCAGCATTTT. This codes for CASKLNVGGIYSNQPQHF.

This clonotype came up a few times. V usage is TRBV5-1 and J usage is TRBJ2-7; TRBD1 matches at 11 bases. Germline loops: CDR1 SGHRS, CDR2 YFSETQ. V dropped 4 bases and J dropped 6; count of bases not matched to a gene: 6. This CDR3 contains 14 residues. This chain's CDR3 is CASSPGQGVIEQYF. CDR3 nucleotides: TGCGCCAGCAGCCCGGGACAGGGGGTAATCGAGCAGTACTTC.

The chain employs TRBV2 and TRBJ2-4; D is possibly TRBD1 (6 bases). CDR3 length: 16 amino acids. Between the trimmed V and J ends, which lost 3 bases and 9 bases, there was a span of 21 bases. Per the germline V gene, CDR1 is SNHLY and CDR2 is FYNNEI. CDR3: CASSEFTGTLPSIQYF. The CDR3 DNA sequence: TGTGCCAGCAGTGAGTTTACCGGGACACTCCCTTCCATTCAGTACTTC.

This clonotype was observed many times. The rearrangement uses TRBV12-3 or TRBV12-4 and TRBJ2-7; no reliable D call. The CDR3 has 14 amino acids. Deletions cut 5 bases from V and 0 bases from J, with 11 bases between. CDR3 in DNA: TGTGCCAGCAGTCCCCGGAGTAACTCCTACGAGCAGTACTTC. Its protein is CASSPRSNSYEQYF.

The V and J genes are TRBV3-1 and TRBJ2-3; 9 bases align to TRBD2. Per germline, CDR1 LGHDT and CDR2 YNNKEL (reference sequence). Germline trimming cut 1 base from V and 2 bases from J; bases unmatched to any gene: 7. The CDR3 length is 17 residues. The DNA for the CDR3 is TGTGCCAGCAGCCAAGGTGGGACTAGCATCCCCACAGATACGCAGTATTTT. Translating it yields CASSQGGTSIPTDTQYF.

In this sample, this clonotype turned up a few times. The chain is built from TRBV27 and TRBJ2-1; D uncertain. This CDR3 contains 14 residues. V lost 3 bases and J 2 bases, leaving 8 bases between the germline ends. Germline assignment: CDR1 MNHEY and CDR2 SMNVEV (reference sequence). CDR3 in amino acids: CASSLRAAYNEQFF. For the CDR3, the DNA is TGTGCCAGCAGTTTGAGAGCCGCCTACAATGAGCAGTTCTTC.

This clonotype was recorded a few times. The CDR3 sequence is CSVEGGDRVEQYF. The CDR3 DNA is TGCAGCGTTGAAGGCGGGGACAGGGTCGAGCAGTACTTC. V is TRBV29-1 and J is TRBJ2-7; 9 bases agree with TRBD1. The CDR3 spans 13 residues. The V and J ends lost 1 base and 6 bases, in that order; junction bases with no gene match: 4. Germline CDR1 SQVTM, CDR2 ANQGSEA.

This clonotype was observed a handful of times. This chain connects TRBV14 to TRBJ1-1; the D is unclear. The CDR3 has 13 amino acids. CDR1 is SGHDN and CDR2 is FVKESK in the germline V gene. The V end was cut by 1 base, the J end by 10 bases, with 13 bases between. CDR3 nucleotides: TGTGCCAGCAGCCAAGCAAGCCCGGGAGGAGCTTTCTTT. Residues: CASSQASPGGAFF.

The rearrangement joins TRBV9 to TRBJ2-1, with 9 positions matching TRBD1. Germline CDR1 SGDLS, CDR2 YYNGEE. This CDR3 comprises 15 residues. The V and J ends lost 0 bases and 9 bases, in that order; junction bases with no gene match: 7. CDR3 DNA sequence: TGTGCCAGCAGCGTAGCGGGACAGGGAATAACTGAGCAGTTCTTC. This encodes CASSVAGQGITEQFF.

This clonotype occurred many times. The chain employs TRBV18 and TRBJ2-1; D might be TRBD2 (5 bases). Germline CDR1 KGHSH, CDR2 LQKENI. V was pared by 0 bases and J by 7 bases, with 16 bases between. The CDR3 consists of 16 residues. The CDR3 DNA is TGTGCCAGCTCACCACCGGGAAAGTCGGGGTTAAATGAGCAGTTCTTC. Translation gives CASSPPGKSGLNEQFF.

The chain links TRBV5-1 to TRBJ2-1; 9 bases are a match to TRBD1. CDR1 is SGHRS and CDR2 is YFSETQ in the germline V gene. This CDR3 has 14 residues. V lost 5 bases and J lost 4; bases outside the gene matches: 4. CDR3 nucleotide sequence: TGCGCCAGCAGGGCGGACAGGGGATACAATGAGCAGTTCTTC. It is translated as CASRADRGYNEQFF.

In DNA, the CDR3 is TGTGCCATCAGTGAGTCTGGCGGGGGCCTCAATGAAAAACTGTTTTTT. Translated, it gives CAISESGGGLNEKLFF. This chain links TRBV10-3 with TRBJ1-4, with D perhaps TRBD1 (6 bases). Germline V gene data show CDR1 as ENHRY and CDR2 as SYGVKD. The CDR3 spans 16 residues. Trimming shortened V by 0 bases and J by 5 bases, and 13 bases separated the two germline ends.

This clonotype has just a few counts. The V gene is TRBV12-3 or TRBV12-4, the J gene TRBJ1-1; D might be TRBD1 (6 bases). Deletions cut 4 bases from V and 6 bases from J, with 15 bases between. This CDR3 has 14 amino acids. This CDR3 is CASSSYTGRAEAFF. CDR3 in DNA: TGTGCCAGCAGTTCTTATACAGGGAGGGCTGAAGCTTTCTTT.

In its sample, this clonotype was seen a few times. The rearrangement links TRBV28 to TRBJ2-1; 11 bases are shared with TRBD2. The CDR3 runs to 15 residues. CDR1 and CDR2 from the germline V gene are MDHEN and SYDVKM. Trimming cost V 4 bases and J 9 bases; bases outside gene matches: 8. CDR3 protein: CASSSRPGTSGEQFF. The CDR3 DNA sequence: TGTGCCAGCAGTTCCCGTCCCGGGACTAGCGGTGAGCAGTTCTTC.

The gene calls are TRBV29-1 and TRBJ2-2, with 7 nucleotides matching TRBD1. The CDR3 is 14 residues long. The germline gives CDR1 SQVTM, CDR2 ANQGSEA. Trimming at V came to 7 bases and at J to 2 bases, leaving 7 bases not matched to a gene. Here the CDR3 reads CSAVGTANTGELFF. The CDR3 DNA reads as TGCAGCGCCGTCGGGACAGCAAACACCGGGGAGCTGTTTTTT.